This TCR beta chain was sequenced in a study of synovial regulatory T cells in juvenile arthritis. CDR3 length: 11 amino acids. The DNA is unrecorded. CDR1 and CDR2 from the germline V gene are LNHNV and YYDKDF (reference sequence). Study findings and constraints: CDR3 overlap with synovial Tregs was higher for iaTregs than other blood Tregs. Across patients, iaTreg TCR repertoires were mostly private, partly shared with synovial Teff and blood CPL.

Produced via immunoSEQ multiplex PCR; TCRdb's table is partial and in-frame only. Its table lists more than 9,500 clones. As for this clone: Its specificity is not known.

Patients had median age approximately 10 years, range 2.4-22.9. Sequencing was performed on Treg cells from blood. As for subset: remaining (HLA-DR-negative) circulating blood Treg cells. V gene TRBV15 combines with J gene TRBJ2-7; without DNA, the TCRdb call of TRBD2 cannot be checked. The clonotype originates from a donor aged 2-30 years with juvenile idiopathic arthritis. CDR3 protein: CATSREGTWDF.